A selection of T cell receptor beta chains follows, all from one sample in a study of response to subunit inactivated influenza vaccine. A single record per CDR3 protein comes from TCRdb applying MiXCR to the RT-PCR reads. Of fewer than 800,000 distinct CDR3 sequences detected, 15% to 19% appear once; the ten largest clones hold 9.5% to 13%. The sequencing here drew on PBMCs from blood, taken roughly 12 days after vaccination. These receptors all stem from a man aged 50-59 years who received an inactivated influenza vaccine. Each CDR3 is given with its conserved first and last residue. D genes are given only for firm matches. The size field is filled for only some rows; it gives once, few, many or a size class.

TRBJ2-1 | TRBV20-1 | TRBD2 | - | TGCAGTGCTAGGAGATTAGCGGGGGCCTCCTACAATGAGCAGTTCTTC | CSARRLAGASYNEQFF
TRBJ1-2 | TRBV20-1 | TRBD1 | - | TGCAGTGCGTGGGACAGTGAGAACTATGGCTACACCTTC | CSAWDSENYGYTF
TRBJ2-5 | TRBV7-9 | - | many | TGTGCCAGCAGCTTAATTGTGTGGGGTGGCCAAGAGACCCAGTACTTC | CASSLIVWGGQETQYF
TRBJ2-3 | TRBV19 | TRBD1 | - | TGTGCCAGTACGCACAGGGGGCGCTCAGATACGCAGTATTTT | CASTHRGRSDTQYF
TRBJ2-3 | TRBV6-1 | TRBD1 | - | TGTGCCACCTCGACAGGGGGCAGGCCAGATACGCAGTATTTT | CATSTGGRPDTQYF
TRBJ2-7 | TRBV2 | - | - | TGTGCCAGCATTCCACGGACGGACTCCCACTACGAGCAGTACTTC | CASIPRTDSHYEQYF
TRBJ1-2 | TRBV20-1 | - | - | TGCAGTGCTAGAGGGGGCAATTGGGGGAACTATGGCTACACCTTC | CSARGGNWGNYGYTF
TRBJ1-4 | TRBV6-5 | TRBD1 | few | TGTGCCAGCGGTTCACGACAGGGAGGGAGTGAAAAACTGTTTTTT | CASGSRQGGSEKLFF
TRBJ2-1 | TRBV12-3/TRBV12-4 | - | many | TGTGCCAGCAGTTTTGCTAGCGTAAATGAGCAGTTCTTC | CASSFASVNEQFF
TRBJ1-2 | TRBV11-1 | TRBD1 | - | TGTGCCAGCAGCAATGTTGGACAGGGCTATGGCTACACCTTC | CASSNVGQGYGYTF
TRBJ2-5 | TRBV5-4 | TRBD1 | few | TGTGCCAGCCAAGGACAGGGGGCAGAGACCCAGTACTTC | CASQGQGAETQYF
TRBJ2-1 | TRBV11-1 | TRBD2 | - | TGTGCCAGCAGCTTAGCGGGGTTAGAGCTAGCGGGAGTGACCTACAATGAGCAGTTCTTC | CASSLAGLELAGVTYNEQFF
TRBJ2-5 | TRBV3-1 | TRBD2 | - | TGTGCCAGCAGCCAAGGCCGAAGAGCGGGAGGGGCCCAAGAGACCCAGTACTTC | CASSQGRRAGGAQETQYF
TRBJ2-2 | TRBV7-2 | TRBD1 | many | TGTGCCAGCAGTTTCCAGGGGGCCGGGGAGCTGTTTTTT | CASSFQGAGELFF
TRBJ2-2 | TRBV12-3/TRBV12-4 | TRBD2 | - | TGTGCCAGCTCACCACGTAGCGGGTTCGGGGAGCTGTTTTTT | CASSPRSGFGELFF
TRBJ1-2 | TRBV5-1 | TRBD1 | - | TGCGCCAGCAGCCCTGGAGGGGGCTCCTTTGGCTACACCTTC | CASSPGGGSFGYTF
TRBJ2-7 | TRBV7-9 | - | - | TGTGCCAGCAGCTTGGGGGTGGGAGAAAAGTACTTC | CASSLGVGEKYF
TRBJ2-3 | TRBV12-3/TRBV12-4 | - | - | TGTGCCAGCAGTTTCCAGCGCACAGATACGCAGTATTTT | CASSFQRTDTQYF
TRBJ2-3 | TRBV19 | TRBD2 | - | TGTGCCAGTACCCGGACTAGCGGGAGGGTAGGAGATACGCAGTATTTT | CASTRTSGRVGDTQYF
TRBJ2-5 | TRBV12-3/TRBV12-4 | - | many | TGTGCCAGTCGACCCTACAGGGATTCAGAGACCCAGTACTTC | CASRPYRDSETQYF
TRBJ1-1 | TRBV28 | - | many | TGTGCCAGCAGTTTACAGGGCATCACTGAAGCTTTCTTT | CASSLQGITEAFF
TRBJ1-2 | TRBV6-2/TRBV6-3 | - | - | TGTGCCAGCATGAGGCCGACTAACTATGGCTACACCTTC | CASMRPTNYGYTF
TRBJ2-1 | TRBV12-3/TRBV12-4 | - | - | TGTGCCAGCAGTGAAGAGACAGCCTACAATGAGCAGTTCTTC | CASSEETAYNEQFF
TRBJ2-3 | TRBV10-2 | TRBD2 | - | TGCGCCAGCAGACAGTTAGCGGGCTCTAGCACAGATACGCAGTATTTT | CASRQLAGSSTDTQYF
TRBJ2-7 | TRBV12-3/TRBV12-4 | TRBD2 | - | TGTGCCAGCAGTTTGCCTAGCGGGATTTCTAACGAGCAGTACTTC | CASSLPSGISNEQYF
TRBJ2-5 | TRBV11-3 | - | - | TGTGCCAGCAGCCCCCGAGGGGGAGCCCGAGAGACCCAGTACTTC | CASSPRGGARETQYF